This T cell receptor (beta chain) was retrieved from a study of shared clonotypes between healthy human individuals (dated by TCRdb to 2020 to 2022). General notes on the study: The cohort included a few men and a couple of women between 18 and 49 years of age. Per donor, three plates each were used for CD4 naive and CD4 memory, two for CD8 naive, and one for CD8 memory. The study deeply sequenced blood TCR repertoires of five healthy adults to estimate repertoire size and the extent of clonotype sharing between individuals. Different laboratories and diverse techniques were used to prepare libraries and sequence TCR repertoires, to increase sequencing depth and limit assay-specific biases. Per donor, leukapheresis produced somewhere between about 0.8 and 9.5 billion PBMCs.

The donors were healthy, HIV-negative adults who had no recently reported acute infections or vaccinations. Every donor was a Caucasian adult living in Nashville, Tennessee, USA. Magnetic negative selection was used to enrich CD4+ T cells, after which naive cells were positively selected on CD45RA and the negative fraction became the memory subset. Blood was collected by leukapheresis, and PBMCs were isolated by Ficoll-Histopaque density gradient centrifugation and then cryopreserved in liquid nitrogen vapor phase. Analytical flow cytometry was used to check the purity and quantity of each magnetically sorted T cell population. Genomic DNA was isolated from each sorted fraction and quantified by UV absorbance on a Nanodrop 2000c. Details on this clone: Its antigen remains unidentified. Base qualities are not provided; no much larger clone lies one nucleotide away.

The germline V gene (reference sequence) specifies SGHNT as CDR1 and YYREEE as CDR2. V and J lose 0 bases and 6 bases, and a span of 12 bases separates them. Measured from the cysteine to the phenylalanine, the CDR3 is 14 residues long. Here the CDR3 DNA is all that survives: 42 bases in frame from base 1. Study-wide findings and limitations: Roughly 5% of naive CD4, 3.5% of naive CD8, roughly 2.5% of memory CD4, and roughly 0.4% of memory CD8 clonotypes were shared across a few donors. Incomplete sequencing was indicated by rarefaction of sorted-subset datasets, despite the large sequencing depth. Because the study included only a small number of donors, the genetic and exposure-history diversity represented was limited. Compared with non-shared clonotypes, the clonotypes found in all four sorted-subset donors had higher generation probabilities. Pairwise subsampling indicated that sequencing depth was expected to affect the degree of clonotype sharing among donors. Sampling was restricted to blood, and TCR repertoires in tissues likely differ from the TCR repertoires found in blood. Estimated clonotype richness was generally larger for naive than for memory subsets.

TCR CDR3 regions were amplified from genomic DNA by multiplex PCR using the deep immunoSEQ assay. Extracted genomic DNA from each cell subset was spread evenly across all wells of several immunoSEQ 96-well plates, with each plate serving as a replicate. For sorted subsets, roughly 200 ng genomic DNA, equal to 25,000 to 35,000 T cell genomes, was loaded into each replicate PCR. The purified libraries were quantified using a Qubit 3.0 fluorometer, sized with a Bioanalyzer 2100, and then quantified again using the KAPA Library Quantification kit. Every immunoSEQ 96-well plate was sequenced on a separate single-read 150-cycle Illumina NextSeq 550 flow cell. Per the original workflow: Because the immunoSEQ output held only junctional sequences and lacked quality scores, the filtering could not match the filtering applied to full-length reads. Sequences were annotated with PyIR, a Python wrapper for IgBLAST v1.9, using IMGT germline references to assign V/J genes and CDR3. Any read was removed if the V/J assignment was weak (E-value above 1e-6), the CDR3 was missing, or the read contained stop codons, out-of-frame junctions, or ambiguous translated residues. V3J clonotypes were defined as sequences sharing the same inferred V gene, J gene, and CDR3 amino acid sequence. The percentage overlap between two repertoires was calculated by dividing the number of shared unique clonotypes by the size of the smaller repertoire. Repertoire richness was assessed with RTK rarefaction, the Chao1 estimator, and Recon v2.1 estimates of unobserved clonotypes. Generation probabilities for all TCRbeta clonotypes obtained by the gDNA method from a handful of donors were computed using OLGA. TCRdb provides this immuneACCESS table in a form limited to in-frame rearrangements. Some clones are lacking; in checked studies, under half of them reflect an unresolved V gene, and why the rest are absent is not known. V and J calls plus clone size are reproduced from that table; the DNA served to infer D and trimming. The sample contains fewer than 3 million clones, 85% to 95% of them found a single time. The top ten clonotypes cover 0.37% of the sample.

The sequence derives from a man aged 18-30 years in good health. Some clones in this sample may be carry-over from other donors' samples. Source material: naive CD4+ T cells from PBMCs. Explained via the paper, the cell subset or site label denotes: CD45RA+ positively selected. The rearrangement combines TRBV5-4 with TRBJ1-2; the D gene lacks a confident call. The CDR3 protein is CASSLAVGGNGYTF. Here is the DNA: TGTGCCAGCAGCTTGGCGGTGGGAGGAAATGGCTACACCTTC. Outside the CDR3, residues come from the reference TRBV5-4 and TRBJ1-2 proteins, so the full variable domain is: ETGVTQSPTHLIKTRGQQVTLRCSSQSGHNTVSWYQQALGQGPQFIFQYYREEENGRGNFPPRFSGLQFPNYSSELNVNALELDDSALYLCASSLAVGGNGYTFGSGTRLTVV.